The sequence of this T cell receptor beta chain was determined in a study of blood T cell repertoires in COVID-19. Looking at the study overall: Sites in the United States, Italy and Spain provided acute and convalescent COVID-19 samples. T cells, B-cell-depleted T cells, or PBMCs supplied cDNA or gDNA.

Germline CDR1 and CDR2: KGHDR and SFDVKD. The CDR3 has 15 residues. V lost 3 bases and J lost 5, with 15 bases in between. Source study methods: Estimates of nucleated cell counts were drawn from the amplification of reference gene primers. Libraries were prepared by immunoSEQ multiplex PCR; TCRdb keeps only in-frame clonotypes and omits some of them. V, J and clone size were drawn from that table, and D and trimming were deduced from the DNA. The sample includes roughly 150,000 clones, 70% to 90% of them seen just once. J is TRBJ1-2 and V is TRBV24-1; TRBD1 might be the D (5 bases). Input material: peripheral blood. The sequence came from an older woman with acute or convalescent COVID-19. The CDR3 region has the DNA TGTGCCACCAGTGATCCCAGGGAAGGCTGGTATGGCTACACCTTC. It yields the protein CATSDPREGWYGYTF.